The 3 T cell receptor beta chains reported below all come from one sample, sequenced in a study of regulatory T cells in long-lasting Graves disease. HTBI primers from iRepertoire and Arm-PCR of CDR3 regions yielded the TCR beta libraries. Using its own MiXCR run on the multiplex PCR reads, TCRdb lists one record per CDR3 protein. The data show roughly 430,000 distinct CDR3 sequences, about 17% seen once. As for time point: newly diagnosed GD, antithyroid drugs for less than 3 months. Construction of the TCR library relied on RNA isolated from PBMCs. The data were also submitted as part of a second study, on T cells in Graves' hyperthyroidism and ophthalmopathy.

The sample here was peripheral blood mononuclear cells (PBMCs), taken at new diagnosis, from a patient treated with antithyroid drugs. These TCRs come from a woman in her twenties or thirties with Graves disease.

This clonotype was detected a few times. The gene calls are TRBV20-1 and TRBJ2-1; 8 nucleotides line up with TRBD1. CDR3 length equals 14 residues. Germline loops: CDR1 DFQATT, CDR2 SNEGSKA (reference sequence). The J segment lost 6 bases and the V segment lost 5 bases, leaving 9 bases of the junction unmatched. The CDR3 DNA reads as TGCAGTGCTCACAGGGGGACAGGCTTCAATGAGCAGTTCTTC. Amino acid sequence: CSAHRGTGFNEQFF.

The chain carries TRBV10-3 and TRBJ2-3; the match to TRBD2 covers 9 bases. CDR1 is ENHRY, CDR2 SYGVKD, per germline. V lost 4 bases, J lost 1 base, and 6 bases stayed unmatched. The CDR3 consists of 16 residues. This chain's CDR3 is CAISGGRLAGTDTQYF. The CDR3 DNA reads TGTGCCATCAGTGGGGGGAGACTAGCGGGCACAGATACGCAGTATTTT.

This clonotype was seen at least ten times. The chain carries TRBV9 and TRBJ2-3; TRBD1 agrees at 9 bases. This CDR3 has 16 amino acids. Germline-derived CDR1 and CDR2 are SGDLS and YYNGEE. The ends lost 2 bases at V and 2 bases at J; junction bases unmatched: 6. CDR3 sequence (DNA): TGTGCCAGCAGCGTGGAGGGGACAGGGCTCACAGATACGCAGTATTTT. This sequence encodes CASSVEGTGLTDTQYF.